What follows describes a single T cell receptor beta chain. This sample is drawn from a study of T-cell reconstitution after alpha-beta-depleted transplantation in children. The library targeted TCRbeta and was prepared with unique molecular identifiers. TCRdb fed the PCR reads into MiXCR, producing one record per CDR3 protein. Among more than 15,000 distinct CDR3 sequences listed, roughly 5.3% were seen once. This specimen was PBMCs, taken before TCRalphabeta/CD19-depleted stem cell transplant. The receptor comes from a boy younger than 18 with acute lymphoblastic leukemia, due to receive a stem cell transplant.

The CDR3 coding sequence is TGTGCCTCCTGCCAAGAGGGGACAGAGGAAGATACGCAGTATTTT. Translated, it gives CASCQEGTEEDTQYF. V and J are TRBV3-1 and TRBJ2-3; 7 bases fit TRBD1. Trimming took 11 bases from V and 5 from J; bases not matched to a gene: 16. The CDR3 has 15 amino acids. Germline CDR1 is LGHDT and CDR2 is YNNKEL (reference sequence).